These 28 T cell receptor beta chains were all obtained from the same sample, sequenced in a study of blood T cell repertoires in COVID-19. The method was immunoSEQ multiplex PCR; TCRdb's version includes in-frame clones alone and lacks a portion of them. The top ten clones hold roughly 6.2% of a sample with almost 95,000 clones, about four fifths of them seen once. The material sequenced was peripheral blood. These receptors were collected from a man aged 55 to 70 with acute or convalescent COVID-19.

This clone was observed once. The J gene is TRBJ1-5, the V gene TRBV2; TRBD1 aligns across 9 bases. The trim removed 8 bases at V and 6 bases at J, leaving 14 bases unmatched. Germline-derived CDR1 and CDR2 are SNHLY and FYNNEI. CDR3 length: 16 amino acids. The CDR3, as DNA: TGTGCCAGCTCGACTACCAGGGACAGGGCTCGTCAGCCCCAGCATTTT. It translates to CASSTTRDRARQPQHF.

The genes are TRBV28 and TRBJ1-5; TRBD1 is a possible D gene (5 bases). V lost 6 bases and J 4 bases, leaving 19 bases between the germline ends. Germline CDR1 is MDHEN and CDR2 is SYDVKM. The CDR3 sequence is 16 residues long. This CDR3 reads CASRRTILVQNQPQHF. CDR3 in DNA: TGTGCCAGCAGGCGGACAATTCTCGTTCAAAATCAGCCCCAGCATTTT.

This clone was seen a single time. The CDR3 region has the DNA TGTGCCAGCACCCTGACAGGGCGTCAGCCCCAGCATTTT. Its protein product is CASTLTGRQPQHF. The chain has TRBV6-1 and TRBJ1-5; the match to TRBD1 covers 7 bases. The CDR3 has 13 amino acids. Germline CDR1 and CDR2: MNHNS and SASEGT. With 7 bases clipped from V and 6 bases from J, the junction kept 6 bases outside the gene matches.

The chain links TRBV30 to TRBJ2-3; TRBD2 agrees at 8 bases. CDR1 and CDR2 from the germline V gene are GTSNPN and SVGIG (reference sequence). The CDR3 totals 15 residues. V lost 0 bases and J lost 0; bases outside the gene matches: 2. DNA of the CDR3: TGTGCCTGGAGTGTTGCGGGGGGCAGCACAGATACGCAGTATTTT. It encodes CAWSVAGGSTDTQYF.

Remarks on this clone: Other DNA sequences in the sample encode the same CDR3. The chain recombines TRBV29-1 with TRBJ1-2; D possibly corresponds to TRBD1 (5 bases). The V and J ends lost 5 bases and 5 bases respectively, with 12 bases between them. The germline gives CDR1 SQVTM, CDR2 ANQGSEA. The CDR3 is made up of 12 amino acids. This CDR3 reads CSVRGLVYGYTF. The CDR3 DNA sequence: TGCAGCGTTAGGGGTTTAGTATATGGCTACACCTTC.

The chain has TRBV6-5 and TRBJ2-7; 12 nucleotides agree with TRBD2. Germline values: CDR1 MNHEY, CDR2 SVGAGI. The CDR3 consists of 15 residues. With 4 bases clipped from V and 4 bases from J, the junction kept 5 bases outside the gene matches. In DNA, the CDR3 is TGTGCCAGCAGTTCCTCGACTAGCGGGGGATACGAGCAGTACTTC. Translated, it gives CASSSSTSGGYEQYF.

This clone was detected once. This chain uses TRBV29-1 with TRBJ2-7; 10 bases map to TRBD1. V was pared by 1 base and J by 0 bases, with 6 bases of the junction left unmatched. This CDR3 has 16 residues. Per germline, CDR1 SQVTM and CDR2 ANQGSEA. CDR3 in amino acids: CSVEGLDRGSSYEQYF. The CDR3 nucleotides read TGCAGCGTTGAAGGACTGGACAGGGGGAGCTCCTACGAGCAGTACTTC.

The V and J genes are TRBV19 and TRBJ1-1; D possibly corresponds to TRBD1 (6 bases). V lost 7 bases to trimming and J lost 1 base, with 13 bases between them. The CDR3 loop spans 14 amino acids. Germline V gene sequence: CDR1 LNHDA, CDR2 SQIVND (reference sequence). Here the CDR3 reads CASTATGQNTEAFF. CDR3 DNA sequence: TGTGCCAGTACAGCGACAGGCCAGAACACTGAAGCTTTCTTT.

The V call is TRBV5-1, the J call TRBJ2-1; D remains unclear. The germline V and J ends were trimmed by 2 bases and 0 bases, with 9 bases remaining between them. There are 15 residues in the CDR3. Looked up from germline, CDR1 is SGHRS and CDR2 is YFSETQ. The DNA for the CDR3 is TGCGCCAGCAGCTTAATACCAGACTCCTACAATGAGCAGTTCTTC. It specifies CASSLIPDSYNEQFF.

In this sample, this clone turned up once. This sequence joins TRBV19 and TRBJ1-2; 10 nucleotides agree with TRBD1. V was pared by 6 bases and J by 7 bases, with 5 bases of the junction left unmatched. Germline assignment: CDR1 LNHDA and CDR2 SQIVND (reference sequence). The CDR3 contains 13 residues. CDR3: CASSRDRGVGYTF. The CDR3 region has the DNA TGTGCCAGTAGCCGGGACAGGGGTGTTGGCTACACCTTC.

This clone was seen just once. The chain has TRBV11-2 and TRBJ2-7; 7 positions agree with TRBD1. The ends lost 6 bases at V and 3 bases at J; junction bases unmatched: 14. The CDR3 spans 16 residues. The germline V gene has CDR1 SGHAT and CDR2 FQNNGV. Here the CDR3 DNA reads TGTGCCAGCAGAGAATCGTCCGGGACAGAACTCTACGAGCAGTACTTC. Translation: CASRESSGTELYEQYF.

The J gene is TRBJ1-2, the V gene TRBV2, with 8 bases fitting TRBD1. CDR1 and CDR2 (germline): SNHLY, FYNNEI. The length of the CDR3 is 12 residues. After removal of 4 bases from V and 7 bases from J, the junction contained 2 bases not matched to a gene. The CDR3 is CASSGQGAGYTF. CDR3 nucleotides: TGTGCCAGCAGTGGCCAGGGGGCTGGCTACACCTTC.

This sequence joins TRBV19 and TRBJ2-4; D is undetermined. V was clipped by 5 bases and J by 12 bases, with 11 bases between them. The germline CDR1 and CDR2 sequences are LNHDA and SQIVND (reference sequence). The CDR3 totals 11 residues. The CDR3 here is CASSLSDNQYF. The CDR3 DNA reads TGTGCCAGTAGTCTCTCCGACAATCAGTACTTC.

DNA for the CDR3: TGTGCCAGCAGCTTGGACAGGGTCACTGGAAACACCATATATTTT. Its translation is CASSLDRVTGNTIYF. This chain connects TRBV5-6 to TRBJ1-3; perhaps TRBD1 as D (6 bases). The CDR3 totals 15 residues. Trimming took 0 bases from V and 2 from J, leaving 9 bases between them. CDR1 and CDR2 from the germline V gene are SGHDT and YYEEEE.

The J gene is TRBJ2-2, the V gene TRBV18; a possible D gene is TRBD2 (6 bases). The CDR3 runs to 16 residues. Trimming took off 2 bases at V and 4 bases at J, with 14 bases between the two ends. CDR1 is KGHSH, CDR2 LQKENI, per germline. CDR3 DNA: TGTGCCAGCTCACCAACACCCGGGACTTCCACCGGGGAGCTGTTTTTT. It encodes CASSPTPGTSTGELFF.

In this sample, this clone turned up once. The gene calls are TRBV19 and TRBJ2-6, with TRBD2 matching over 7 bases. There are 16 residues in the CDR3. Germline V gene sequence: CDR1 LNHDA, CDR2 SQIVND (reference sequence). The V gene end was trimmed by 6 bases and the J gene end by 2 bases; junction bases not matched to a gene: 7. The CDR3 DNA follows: TGTGCCAGTAGCCCGGGCGGGGGAGCTGGGGCCAACGTCCTGACTTTC. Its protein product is CASSPGGGAGANVLTF. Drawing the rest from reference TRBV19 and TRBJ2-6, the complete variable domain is DGGITQSPKYLFRKEGQNVTLSCEQNLNHDAMYWYRQDPGQGLRLIYYSQIVNDFQKGDIAEGYSVSREKKESFPLTVTSAQKNPTAFYLCASSPGGGAGANVLTFGAGSRLTVL.

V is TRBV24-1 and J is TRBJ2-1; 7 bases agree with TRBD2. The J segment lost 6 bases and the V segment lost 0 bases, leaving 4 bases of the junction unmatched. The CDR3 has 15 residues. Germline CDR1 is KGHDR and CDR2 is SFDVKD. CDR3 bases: TGTGCCACCAGTGATTTGGGCAGGGAGGGCAATGAGCAGTTCTTC. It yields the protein CATSDLGREGNEQFF.

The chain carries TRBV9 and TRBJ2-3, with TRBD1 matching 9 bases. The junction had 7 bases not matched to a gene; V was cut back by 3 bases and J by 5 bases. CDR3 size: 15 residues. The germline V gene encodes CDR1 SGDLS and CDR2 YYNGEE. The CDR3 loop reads CASSETGGAGDTQYF. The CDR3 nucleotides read TGTGCCAGCAGCGAAACAGGGGGCGCGGGAGATACGCAGTATTTT. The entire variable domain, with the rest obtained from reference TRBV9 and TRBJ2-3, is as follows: DSGVTQTPKHLITATGQRVTLRCSPRSGDLSVYWYQQSLDQGLQFLIQYYNGEERAKGNILERFSAQQFPDLHSELNLSSLELGDSALYFCASSETGGAGDTQYFGPGTRLTVL.

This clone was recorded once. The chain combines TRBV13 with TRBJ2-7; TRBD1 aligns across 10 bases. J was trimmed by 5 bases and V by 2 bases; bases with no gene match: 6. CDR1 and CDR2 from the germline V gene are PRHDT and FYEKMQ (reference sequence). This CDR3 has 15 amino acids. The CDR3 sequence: CASSLRGTGADEQYF. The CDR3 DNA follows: TGTGCCAGCAGCTTACGGGGGACAGGGGCCGACGAGCAGTACTTC.

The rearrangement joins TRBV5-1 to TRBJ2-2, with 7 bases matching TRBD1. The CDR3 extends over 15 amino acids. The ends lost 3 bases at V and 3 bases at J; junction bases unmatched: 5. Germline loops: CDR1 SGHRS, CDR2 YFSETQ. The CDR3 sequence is CASSSGQSYTGELFF. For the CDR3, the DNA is TGCGCCAGCAGCTCGGGACAGTCTTACACCGGGGAGCTGTTTTTT.

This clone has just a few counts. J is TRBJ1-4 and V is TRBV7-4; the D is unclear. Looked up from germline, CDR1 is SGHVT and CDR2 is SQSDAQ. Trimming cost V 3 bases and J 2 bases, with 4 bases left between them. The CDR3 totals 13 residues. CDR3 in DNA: TGTGCCAGCAGCTTGCGGACTAATGAAAAACTGTTTTTT. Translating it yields CASSLRTNEKLFF.

Written as DNA, the CDR3 is TGTGCCAGTAGTACAGAGGCCACCCTGACAGATACGCAGTATTTT. Amino acid sequence: CASSTEATLTDTQYF. The chain couples TRBV19 to TRBJ2-3; D uncertain. The CDR3 is 15 amino acids. From germline, CDR1 is LNHDA and CDR2 SQIVND (reference sequence). Trimming removed 4 bases from V and 3 bases from J, with 14 bases in between.

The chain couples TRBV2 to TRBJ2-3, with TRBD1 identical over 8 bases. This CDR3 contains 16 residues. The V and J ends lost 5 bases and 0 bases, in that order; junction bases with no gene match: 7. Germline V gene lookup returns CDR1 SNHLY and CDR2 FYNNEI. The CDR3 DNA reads TGTGCCAGCAGTCAACGACAGGGGACTAGCACAGATACGCAGTATTTT. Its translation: CASSQRQGTSTDTQYF.

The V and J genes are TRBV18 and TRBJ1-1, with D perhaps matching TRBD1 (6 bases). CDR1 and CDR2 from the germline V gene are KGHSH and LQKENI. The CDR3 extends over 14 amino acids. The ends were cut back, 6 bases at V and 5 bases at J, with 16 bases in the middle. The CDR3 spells CASSPGTMGTEAFF. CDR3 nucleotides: TGTGCCAGCTCGCCCGGGACAATGGGGACTGAAGCTTTCTTT.

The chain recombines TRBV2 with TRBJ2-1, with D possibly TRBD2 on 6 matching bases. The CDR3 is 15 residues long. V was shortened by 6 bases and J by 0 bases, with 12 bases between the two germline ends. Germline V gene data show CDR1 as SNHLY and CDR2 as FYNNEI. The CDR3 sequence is CASREGTSSYNEQFF. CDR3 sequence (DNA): TGTGCCAGCAGGGAGGGTACGAGCTCCTACAATGAGCAGTTCTTC.

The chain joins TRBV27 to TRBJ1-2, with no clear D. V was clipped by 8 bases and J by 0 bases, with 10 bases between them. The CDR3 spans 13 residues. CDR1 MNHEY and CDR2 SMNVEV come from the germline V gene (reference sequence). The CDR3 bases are TGTGCCAGCGGAGAACATGCTAACTATGGCTACACCTTC. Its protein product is CASGEHANYGYTF.

CDR3 in amino acids: CATTDSFYGYTF. The DNA for the CDR3 is TGTGCCACCACAGACAGCTTCTATGGCTACACCTTC. This chain uses TRBV2 with TRBJ1-2, with a weak D call TRBD1 (5 bases). The CDR3 is 12 amino acids. CDR1 is SNHLY, CDR2 FYNNEI, per germline. V dropped 10 bases and J dropped 4 bases, with 13 bases sitting between them.

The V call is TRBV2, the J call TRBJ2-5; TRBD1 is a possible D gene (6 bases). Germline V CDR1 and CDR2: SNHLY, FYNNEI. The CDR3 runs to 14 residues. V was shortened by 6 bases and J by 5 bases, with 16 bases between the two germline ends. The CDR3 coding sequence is TGTGCCAGCAGGAGGGACACCTATGGGGAGACCCAGTACTTC. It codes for CASRRDTYGETQYF.